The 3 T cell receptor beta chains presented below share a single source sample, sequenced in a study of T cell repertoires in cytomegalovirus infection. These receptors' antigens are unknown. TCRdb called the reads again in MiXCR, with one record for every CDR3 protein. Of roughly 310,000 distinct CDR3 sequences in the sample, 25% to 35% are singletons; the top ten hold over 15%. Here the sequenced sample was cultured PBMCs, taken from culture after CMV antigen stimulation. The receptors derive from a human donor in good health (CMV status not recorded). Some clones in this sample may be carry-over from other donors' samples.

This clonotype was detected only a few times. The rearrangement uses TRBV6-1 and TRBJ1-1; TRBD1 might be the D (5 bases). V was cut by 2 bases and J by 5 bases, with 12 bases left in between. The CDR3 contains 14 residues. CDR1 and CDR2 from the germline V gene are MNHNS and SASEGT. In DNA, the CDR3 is TGTGCCAGCAGTGAAAGCCAGGGTCGTACTGAAGCTTTCTTT. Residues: CASSESQGRTEAFF.

CDR3 region: CASSWVANTEAFF. The DNA for the CDR3 is TGTGCCAGCAGCTGGGTGGCGAACACTGAAGCTTTCTTT. The chain joins TRBV5-5 to TRBJ1-1; D is unclear. The CDR3 totals 13 residues. CDR1 is SGHKS and CDR2 is YYEKEE in the germline V gene (reference sequence). Trimming shortened V by 3 bases and J by 1 base, and 7 bases separated the two germline ends.

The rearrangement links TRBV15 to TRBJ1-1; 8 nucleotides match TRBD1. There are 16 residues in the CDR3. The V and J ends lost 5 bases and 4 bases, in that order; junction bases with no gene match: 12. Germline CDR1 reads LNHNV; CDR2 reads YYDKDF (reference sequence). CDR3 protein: CATSLGQAPRATEAFF. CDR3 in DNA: TGTGCCACCAGCCTGGGACAGGCCCCTCGGGCCACTGAAGCTTTCTTT.